This T cell receptor beta chain derives from a study of blood T cell repertoires in COVID-19. Study summary: PBMCs, B-cell-depleted T cells, or T cells provided the cDNA or gDNA that made up the material.

Worth noting for this clone: A read error may produce the germline difference seen at one junction end.

There are 18 residues in the CDR3. CDR1 and CDR2 (germline): SSHAT, FNYEAQ (reference sequence). The assay was immunoSEQ multiplex PCR, and TCRdb's table has in-frame clones only and misses some. In the table there are around 130,000 clones, about 83% of which are singletons. This clonotype originated in a human donor in a cohort sampled during active COVID-19. Sequenced: peripheral blood. The chain links TRBV7-7 to TRBJ1-1; D unresolved. For the CDR3, the DNA is TGTGCTAGCAGCTTAGTACAGAGGAGGGATGGGTGTAACACTGAAGCTTTCTTT. Translation: CASSLVQRRDGCNTEAFF.